This T cell receptor (beta chain) was documented in a study of T cells in Graves' hyperthyroidism and ophthalmopathy. V was clipped by 3 bases and J by 0 bases, with 12 bases between them. The CDR3 is 15 amino acids. From germline, CDR1 is SGHTA and CDR2 FQGNSA. Patients aged 18 to 65 had newly diagnosed hyperthyroidism of under 2 months' duration. Pregnant or lactating patients were excluded, as were those with uncontrolled infection or other autoimmune disease. This clonotype came up a few times. From RNA transcripts, TCR beta CDR3 regions were amplified. When the TCR CDR3 underwent first-round RT-PCR, the HTBI primer set was used. TCRdb ran MiXCR on the multiplex PCR reads and lists one entry per CDR3 protein. This table has around 620,000 distinct CDR3 sequences, roughly 17% appearing once.

The material sequenced was blood. The sequence came from a woman aged 25 to 39 with Graves' hyperthyroidism. V gene TRBV7-2 combines with J gene TRBJ2-7; possibly TRBD1 or TRBD2 for D (6 bases each). The CDR3 sequence: CASSFTGRFSYEQYF. The CDR3 DNA follows: TGTGCCAGCAGCTTCACAGGGAGGTTCTCCTACGAGCAGTACTTC.